Reported below is one TCR beta chain. Its matching antigen is unknown. The authors' processing: ImmunoSEQ junction-only sequences lacked quality scores, so their filtering differed. Assay used: immunoSEQ multiplex PCR; TCRdb lists only in-frame clones, some missing. V and J calls and clone size are given by that table; D and trimming were obtained from the DNA. The top ten clones hold 1% to 1.5% of a sample with some 1,900,000 clones, about 95% of them seen once. CD45RO-negative, CCR7-positively selected cells formed the naive CD8 fraction, excluding terminally differentiated effector memory CD45RA+ cells. The CDR3 has 17 amino acids. V lost 2 bases, J lost 0 bases, and 9 bases stayed unmatched. Germline V gene lookup returns CDR1 SNHLY and CDR2 FYNNEI. This sample is drawn from a study of shared clonotypes between healthy human individuals. Broader study findings: Across subsets, estimated richness was generally greater for naive than for memory populations. Since donors were few, the genetic and exposure-history diversity represented was limited.

The receptor comes from a man between 18 and 35 years old in good health. This rearrangement joins TRBV2 to TRBJ2-7, with 8 bases identical to TRBD2. The sequenced sample was naive CD8+ T cells sorted from blood. DNA of the CDR3: TGTGCCAGCAGTGAATTTACTAGCGGAACGAGCTCCTACGAGCAGTACTTC. Protein: CASSEFTSGTSSYEQYF.